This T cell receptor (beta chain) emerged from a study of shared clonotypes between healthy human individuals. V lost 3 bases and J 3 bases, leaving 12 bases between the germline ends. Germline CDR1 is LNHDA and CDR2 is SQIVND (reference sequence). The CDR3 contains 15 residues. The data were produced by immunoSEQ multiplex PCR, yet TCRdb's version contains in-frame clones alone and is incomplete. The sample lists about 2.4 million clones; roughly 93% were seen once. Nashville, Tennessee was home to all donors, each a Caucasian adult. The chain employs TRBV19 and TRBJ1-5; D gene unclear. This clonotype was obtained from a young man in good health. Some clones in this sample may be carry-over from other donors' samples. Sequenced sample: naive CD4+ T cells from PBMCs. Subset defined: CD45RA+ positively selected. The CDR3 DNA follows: TGTGCCAGTAGTATTCGGACGGGAAACAATCAGCCCCAGCATTTT. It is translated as CASSIRTGNNQPQHF.